These T cell receptor beta chains were read from a single sample in a study of Ad26.COV2.S vaccination and SARS-CoV-2 variants. The data were produced by immunoSEQ multiplex PCR, yet TCRdb's version contains in-frame clones alone and is incomplete. This repertoire shows roughly 420,000 clones, roughly 90% found once; its top ten account for 3.6%. Here the sequenced sample was peripheral blood, taken in a trial of Ad26.COV2.S vaccine versus placebo. Every receptor here comes from a person aged 18-60 years who received the Ad26.COV2.S COVID-19 vaccine or a placebo. Each CDR3 is given with its conserved first and last residue. Each record gives: CDR3 protein, CDR3 DNA, clone size, D gene, V gene, J gene. The D gene is left open where the match is weak. Some rows mark clone size as missing; the rest say once, few, many or name a class of expanded clone.

cdr3_aa: CASSLGVGTGILF
cdr3_nt: NA
clone_size: NA
d_call: NA
v_call: TRBV5-1
j_call: TRBJ2-1

cdr3_aa: CASSPGAGFQPQHF
cdr3_nt: TGTGCCAGCAGCCCCGGGGCAGGATTTCAGCCCCAGCATTTT
clone_size: few
d_call: NA
v_call: TRBV5-5
j_call: TRBJ1-5

cdr3_aa: CATTPGGGPLTDTQYF
cdr3_nt: TGTGCCACCACGCCCGGAGGCGGCCCACTAACAGATACGCAGTATTTT
clone_size: NA
d_call: NA
v_call: TRBV15
j_call: TRBJ2-3

cdr3_aa: CASSQAGTGDTYEQYF
cdr3_nt: TGCGCCAGCAGCCAAGCCGGGACAGGTGACACCTACGAGCAGTACTTC
clone_size: NA
d_call: TRBD1
v_call: TRBV4-1
j_call: TRBJ2-7

cdr3_aa: CASSLRGVWAFF
cdr3_nt: TGTGCCAGCAGTTTGAGGGGGGTTTGGGCTTTCTTT
clone_size: NA
d_call: NA
v_call: TRBV28
j_call: TRBJ1-1

cdr3_aa: CGAGGWGETTNEKLFF
cdr3_nt: TGTGGGGCCGGAGGTTGGGGCGAAACAACTAATGAAAAACTGTTTTTT
clone_size: NA
d_call: NA
v_call: TRBV28
j_call: TRBJ1-4

cdr3_aa: CASSPDGGYSGNTIYF
cdr3_nt: TGCGCCAGCAGCCCCGACGGGGGCTACTCTGGAAACACCATATATTTT
clone_size: NA
d_call: NA
v_call: TRBV4-3
j_call: TRBJ1-3

cdr3_aa: CASSPDVYNEQFF
cdr3_nt: TGTGCCAGCAGCCCAGACGTTTACAATGAGCAGTTCTTC
clone_size: NA
d_call: NA
v_call: TRBV6-2/TRBV6-3
j_call: TRBJ2-1

cdr3_aa: CASSLWGDTQYF
cdr3_nt: TGTGCCAGCAGTTTGTGGGGGGATACGCAGTATTTT
clone_size: NA
d_call: NA
v_call: TRBV12-3/TRBV12-4
j_call: TRBJ2-3

cdr3_aa: CASSSGLAGVETQYF
cdr3_nt: TGTGCCAGCAGCTCGGGACTAGCGGGGGTAGAGACCCAGTACTTC
clone_size: NA
d_call: TRBD2
v_call: TRBV7-6
j_call: TRBJ2-5

cdr3_aa: CAWSAGAGTYEQYF
cdr3_nt: TGTGCCTGGAGTGCCGGGGCAGGGACCTACGAGCAGTACTTC
clone_size: NA
d_call: NA
v_call: TRBV30
j_call: TRBJ2-7

cdr3_aa: CASSESGQGTYGYTF
cdr3_nt: TGCGCCAGCAGTGAGTCCGGACAGGGGACCTATGGCTACACCTTC
clone_size: NA
d_call: TRBD1
v_call: TRBV10-2
j_call: TRBJ1-2

cdr3_aa: CATSRSGKSEKLFF
cdr3_nt: TGTGCCACCAGCAGAAGCGGGAAAAGCGAAAAACTGTTTTTT
clone_size: NA
d_call: NA
v_call: TRBV15
j_call: TRBJ1-4

cdr3_aa: CASSLYGQGGYYGYTF
cdr3_nt: TGTGCCAGCAGCTTATACGGACAGGGCGGGTACTATGGCTACACCTTC
clone_size: NA
d_call: TRBD1
v_call: TRBV7-3
j_call: TRBJ1-2

cdr3_aa: CASSVIPSSGANVLTF
cdr3_nt: TGTGCCAGCAGCGTAATCCCGTCTTCTGGGGCCAACGTCCTGACTTTC
clone_size: once
d_call: NA
v_call: TRBV9
j_call: TRBJ2-6

cdr3_aa: CASSFNPPDSSGGDGTQYF
cdr3_nt: TGCGCCAGCAGCTTCAATCCCCCCGATTCTAGCGGGGGGGATGGTACGCAGTATTTT
clone_size: NA
d_call: TRBD2
v_call: TRBV5-1
j_call: TRBJ2-3

cdr3_aa: CASSLTEGAEAFF
cdr3_nt: TGTGCCAGCAGCTTAACAGAGGGGGCTGAAGCTTTCTTT
clone_size: NA
d_call: NA
v_call: TRBV7-3
j_call: TRBJ1-1

cdr3_aa: CASIVEFNEKLFF
cdr3_nt: TGTGCCAGCATTGTCGAATTTAATGAAAAACTGTTTTTT
clone_size: NA
d_call: NA
v_call: TRBV2
j_call: TRBJ1-4

cdr3_aa: CASSLGAISDTQYF
cdr3_nt: TGCGCCAGCAGCTTGGGGGCTATCTCGGATACGCAGTATTTT
clone_size: NA
d_call: NA
v_call: TRBV5-1
j_call: TRBJ2-3

cdr3_aa: CASSPQDSSSYEQYF
cdr3_nt: TGCGCCAGCAGCCCCCAGGACTCGAGCTCCTACGAGCAGTACTTC
clone_size: NA
d_call: NA
v_call: TRBV4-3
j_call: TRBJ2-7